This entry describes one T cell receptor (beta chain). With 5 bases clipped from V and 0 bases from J, the junction kept 7 bases outside the gene matches. The V gene's germline CDR1 is SGHAT and CDR2 FQNNGV. The CDR3 is 16 residues long. The data were taken from a study of T cell changes during pregnancy in multiple sclerosis. Sequencing used immunoSEQ multiplex PCR; TCRdb keeps in-frame clones, though not all of them. The sample yields tens of thousands of clones, roughly 90% seen once. The sample was peripheral blood, taken in the first trimester of pregnancy. The chain recombines TRBV11-2 with TRBJ2-1, with TRBD2 matching over 7 bases. This clonotype originated in a female donor with multiple sclerosis, enrolled in a pregnancy study. The CDR3 region is CASSPWTRSSYNEQFF. CDR3 bases: TGTGCCAGCAGCCCTTGGACTAGAAGCTCCTACAATGAGCAGTTCTTC.